This T cell receptor (beta chain) came from a study of blood T cell repertoires in COVID-19. The V gene end was trimmed by 7 bases and the J gene end by 11 bases; junction bases not matched to a gene: 12. The CDR3 consists of 14 residues. The germline V gene encodes CDR1 LNHDA and CDR2 SQIVND (reference sequence). Assay: immunoSEQ multiplex PCR; the TCRdb copy retains only in-frame clones and omits some. Counted here are 300,000 or so clones, about 89% occurring once; the ten biggest clones make up 7.8%. V and J are TRBV19 and TRBJ1-5; 9 bases map to TRBD1. This clonotype was obtained from a woman in her forties or fifties who had recovered from COVID-19. Sequencing used peripheral blood. CDR3 sequence (DNA): TGTGCCAGTACAGAGGGACAGGGCCCCCGGTCCCAGCATTTT. Encoded protein: CASTEGQGPRSQHF.